There are a few counts of the clone carrying this T cell receptor (beta chain). V lost 4 bases and J 5 bases, leaving 8 bases between the germline ends. The CDR3 runs 12 residues. Germline V gene lookup returns CDR1 SEHNR and CDR2 FQNEAQ (reference sequence). Libraries were prepared by immunoSEQ multiplex PCR; TCRdb keeps only in-frame clonotypes and omits some of them. Among tens of thousands of clones, 70% to 90% were seen once, and the ten largest hold roughly a sixth. This sample is drawn from a study of OX40 agonist ivuxolimab in advanced cancers. Study context: The patients' treatment was ivuxolimab, an agonistic anti-OX40 (CD134) antibody. Cancers in dose escalation were hepatocellular, melanoma, renal cell and head and neck.

This sequence originates from an adult with an advanced solid tumor such as melanoma, head and neck, liver or kidney cancer. The sample in question was CD4+ or CD8+ T cells sorted from blood, obtained in a trial of the OX40 agonist ivuxolimab. The rearrangement joins TRBV7-9 to TRBJ1-1; no definite D call. The DNA of the CDR3 is TGTGCCAGCAGCTATTCCGGGACTGAAGCTTTCTTT. It encodes CASSYSGTEAFF.